This T cell receptor beta chain is from a study of control samples from healthy donors and cancer patients. Repertoires were generated with immunoSEQ multiplex PCR, while TCRdb's copy carries only in-frame clones and drops some. The table includes about 140,000 clones, roughly nine tenths detected once. This CDR3 spans 14 amino acids. Germline CDR1 LNHDA, CDR2 SQIVND (reference sequence). The V end was cut by 3 bases, the J end by 0 bases, with 6 bases between. This TCR was recovered from a man aged 18-30 years in good health. Sequenced sample: blood. This chain uses TRBV19 with TRBJ1-5; D ambiguous. For the CDR3, the DNA is TGTGCCAGTAGTATCAGCTATAGCAATCAGCCCCAGCATTTT. Translating it yields CASSISYSNQPQHF.